A selection of T cell receptor beta chains follows, all from one sample in a study of cytomegalovirus exposure and HLA in healthy donors. TCRdb's table, derived via immunoSEQ multiplex PCR, lists solely in-frame clones and lacks some. Altogether 20,000 to 30,000 clones are present, 60% to 80% being singletons, with the ten largest covering about 4.5%. Sample: PBMCs. The receptors originated from a male donor in good health and CMV-seronegative. Both conserved end residues are part of each CDR3. Fields, in order: D gene, J gene, CDR3 length, clone size, V gene, CDR3 protein, CDR3 DNA. A D gene is named only where the DNA matches it firmly. Size values are once, few and many counts, or a class for expanded clones, and some rows have none.

.	TRBJ1-5	16	.	TRBV4-1	CASSQGPGTLGQPQHF	TGCGCCAGCAGCCAAGGACCCGGGACTCTTGGACAGCCCCAGCATTTT
.	TRBJ2-3	16	.	TRBV9	CASSVGIAQSTDTQYF	TGTGCCAGCAGCGTAGGTATAGCGCAGAGCACAGATACGCAGTATTTT
TRBD2	TRBJ2-1	16	.	TRBV4-2	CASSQDPSGTYNVQFF	TGTGCCAGCAGCCAAGATCCGAGCGGGACCTACAATGTGCAGTTCTTC
TRBD1	TRBJ2-7	15	once	TRBV6-5	CASSYGAGGYYEQYF	TGTGCCAGCAGTTACGGGGCAGGGGGCTACTACGAGCAGTACTTC
TRBD1	TRBJ2-7	14	.	TRBV5-1	CASSLSGGNYEQYF	TGCGCCAGCAGCTTGTCAGGGGGAAACTACGAGCAGTACTTC
.	TRBJ2-5	15	.	TRBV5-1	CASSGGRGHQETQYF	TGCGCCAGCAGCGGCGGGCGGGGCCACCAAGAGACCCAGTACTTC
.	TRBJ1-2	14	.	TRBV6-1	CAGDTGLFGYGYTF	TGTGCCGGCGACACAGGGTTATTTGGCTATGGCTACACCTTC
.	TRBJ2-1	15	.	TRBV5-4	CASSFATTSYNEQFF	TGTGCCAGCAGCTTTGCTACCACGTCCTACAATGAGCAGTTCTTC
TRBD2	TRBJ2-1	14	.	TRBV2	CASSESGLAEEQFF	TGTGCCAGCAGTGAATCCGGACTAGCGGAGGAGCAGTTCTTC
.	TRBJ2-5	12	once	TRBV19	CASSSGWETQYF	TGTGCCAGTAGTAGTGGCTGGGAGACCCAGTACTTC
TRBD1	TRBJ2-2	19	.	TRBV2	CASNPNHISTGREGGELFF	TGTGCCAGCAATCCTAACCACATCTCGACAGGGAGAGAAGGCGGGGAGCTGTTTTTT
TRBD2	TRBJ2-1	15	.	TRBV5-1	CASSLERGRYNEQFF	TGCGCCAGCAGCTTGGAGCGGGGGCGATACAATGAGCAGTTCTTC
TRBD1	TRBJ2-7	16	.	TRBV7-2	CASSRGATGGYYEQYF	TGTGCCAGCAGCAGAGGGGCAACAGGGGGATACTACGAGCAGTACTTC
TRBD1	TRBJ2-7	16	.	TRBV7-9	CASSLMGQGASYEQYF	TGTGCCAGCAGTCTTATGGGACAGGGGGCGTCCTACGAGCAGTACTTC
.	TRBJ2-2	16	.	TRBV6-5	CASSYSKLMNTGELFF	TGTGCCAGCAGTTACTCGAAGCTGATGAACACCGGGGAGCTGTTTTTT
TRBD2	TRBJ2-6	16	few	TRBV4-3	CASSQDGGAGANVLTF	TGCGCCAGCAGCCAAGATGGGGGGGCTGGGGCCAACGTCCTGACTTTC
TRBD1	TRBJ1-5	14	once	TRBV5-1	CASSPTGGDQPQHF	TGCGCCAGCAGCCCCACAGGGGGCGATCAGCCCCAGCATTTT
.	TRBJ2-7	15	.	TRBV7-2	CASSSDIGRIYEQYF	TGTGCCAGCAGCTCAGATATAGGCAGGATCTACGAGCAGTACTTC
.	TRBJ2-1	15	.	TRBV6-5	CASSSTSGGYNEQFF	TGTGCCAGCAGTTCCACTAGTGGTGGTTACAATGAGCAGTTCTTC
.	TRBJ2-1	13	.	TRBV9	CASSVFRNNEQFF	TGTGCCAGCAGCGTATTCAGAAACAATGAGCAGTTCTTC
TRBD2	TRBJ2-3	15	.	TRBV7-2	CATGPTGGYTDTQYF	TGTGCCACAGGTCCCACGGGGGGGTACACAGATACGCAGTATTTT
.	TRBJ2-7	14	.	TRBV10-3	CAISERPEAYEQYF	TGTGCCATCAGTGAGAGGCCGGAGGCCTACGAGCAGTACTTC
.	TRBJ1-1	15	.	TRBV5-6	CASSPEVSRNTEAFF	TGTGCCAGCAGCCCGGAGGTCTCGAGGAACACTGAAGCTTTCTTT
TRBD2	TRBJ2-1	14	once	TRBV7-9	CASSTGLAGSEQFF	TGTGCCAGCAGCACCGGACTAGCGGGGAGTGAGCAGTTCTTC
.	TRBJ1-1	14	few	TRBV5-1	CASSTDSMNTEAFF	TGCGCCAGCAGCACCGACAGCATGAACACTGAAGCTTTCTTT
TRBD2	TRBJ2-1	15	.	TRBV7-9	CASSSLGAGVSEQFF	TGTGCCAGCAGCTCCCTCGGGGCGGGAGTAAGTGAGCAGTTCTTC
TRBD1	TRBJ2-7	16	.	TRBV6-1	CASSDPGQGDLNEQYF	TGTGCCAGCAGTGACCCGGGACAGGGAGATCTGAACGAGCAGTACTTC
.	TRBJ2-3	13	.	TRBV7-9	CAMTGVRGDTQYF	TGTGCCATGACGGGAGTGCGAGGAGATACGCAGTATTTT
TRBD1	TRBJ2-2	16	.	TRBV2	CASSNSGTGNTGELFF	TGTGCCAGCTCCAACTCCGGGACAGGGAACACCGGGGAGCTGTTTTTT
.	TRBJ2-5	13	.	TRBV19	CASNLQGEETQYF	TGTGCCAGTAATTTACAGGGAGAGGAGACCCAGTACTTC
TRBD2	TRBJ2-1	18	.	TRBV5-1	CASSSGAGTSGRYNEQFF	TGCGCCAGCAGCTCGGGGGCCGGGACTAGCGGGAGATACAATGAGCAGTTCTTC
TRBD2	TRBJ2-1	16	.	TRBV4-3	CASSQAQRGGYNEQFF	TGCGCCAGCAGCCAAGCCCAGCGGGGGGGTTACAATGAGCAGTTCTTC
TRBD1	TRBJ1-2	14	.	TRBV5-1	CASSFGTGTYGYTF	TGCGCCAGCAGCTTCGGGACAGGGACATATGGCTACACCTTC
TRBD1	TRBJ1-5	19	.	TRBV7-9	CSSSSKQGALSYSNQPQHF	TGTTCCAGCAGCTCAAAACAGGGGGCCCTAAGTTATAGCAATCAGCCCCAGCATTTT
.	TRBJ2-7	15	.	TRBV28	CASSLDRAPSYEQYF	TGTGCCAGCAGTTTGGACAGAGCCCCCTCCTACGAGCAGTACTTC
.	TRBJ1-5	14	.	TRBV2	CASSEASPLGPQHF	TGTGCCAGCAGTGAAGCGTCGCCTCTAGGGCCCCAGCATTTT
.	TRBJ1-4	14	once	TRBV30	CAWKKGDVSEKLFF	TGTGCCTGGAAGAAAGGGGATGTTAGCGAAAAACTGTTTTTT
.	TRBJ2-3	13	.	TRBV6-5	CASSYGQPDTQYF	TGTGCCAGCAGTTACGGACAGCCGGATACGCAGTATTTT
TRBD1	TRBJ1-2	13	few	TRBV19	CASSQQGAYGYTF	TGTGCCAGTAGTCAACAGGGGGCTTATGGCTACACCTTC
TRBD1	TRBJ1-1	14	.	TRBV7-9	CASSPRQGGTEAFF	TGTGCCAGCAGCCCACGACAGGGCGGCACTGAAGCTTTCTTT
TRBD2	TRBJ2-1	17	.	TRBV4-3	CASSQELAGGQFYEQFF	TGCGCCAGCAGCCAAGAACTAGCGGGAGGGCAATTCTATGAGCAGTTCTTC
TRBD1	TRBJ1-4	14	.	TRBV18	CASSSGQGSEKLFF	TGTGCCAGCTCTTCGGGACAGGGAAGTGAAAAACTGTTTTTT
TRBD1	TRBJ2-2	15	few	TRBV5-1	CASSLGTGRGGELFF	TGCGCCAGCAGCTTGGGGACAGGGCGTGGCGGGGAGCTGTTTTTT
.	TRBJ2-5	13	few	TRBV7-9	CASSSRGPETQYF	TGTGCCAGCAGCAGCAGGGGCCCAGAGACCCAGTACTTC
.	TRBJ2-7	12	few	TRBV6-5	CASSPWGREQYF	TGTGCCAGCAGCCCATGGGGGCGGGAGCAGTACTTC